Sequencing of this T cell receptor (beta chain) was carried out in a study of lung T cells in sarcoidosis with Löfgren's syndrome. On the study more broadly: Sarcoidosis features CD4+ T cell accumulation in bronchoalveolar lavage fluid. Whole-study results and caveats: Löfgren's syndrome patients reportedly showed greatest TRAV12-1 and TRBV2 expansion versus controls. Shared TRAV12-1 and TRBV2 CDR3 motifs were reported across several patients. Sarcoidosis antigen recognition was only suggested, antigen unidentified.

This clonotype was detected ten times or more. The antigen is unknown. The CDR3 contains 12 residues. With 6 bases removed from V and 4 bases from J, the gap between germline ends came to 8 bases. CDR1 and CDR2 (germline): MNHNS, SASEGT. TCRdb reprocessed the reads via MiXCR and lists one record per CDR3 protein. The sample gives more than 50,000 distinct CDR3 sequences, 21% of which show up once; 2% to 2.5% is in the top ten. The chain is built from TRBV6-1 and TRBJ2-3; possible D gene TRBD2, 5 bases. This sequence was found in a human donor with sarcoidosis (Löfgren's syndrome or another form), or a control subject (not recorded which). Sequencing was performed on CD4+ T cells from PBMCs. CDR3 loop: CASRPRADTQYF. For the CDR3, the DNA is TGTGCCAGCAGACCGAGGGCAGATACGCAGTATTTT.